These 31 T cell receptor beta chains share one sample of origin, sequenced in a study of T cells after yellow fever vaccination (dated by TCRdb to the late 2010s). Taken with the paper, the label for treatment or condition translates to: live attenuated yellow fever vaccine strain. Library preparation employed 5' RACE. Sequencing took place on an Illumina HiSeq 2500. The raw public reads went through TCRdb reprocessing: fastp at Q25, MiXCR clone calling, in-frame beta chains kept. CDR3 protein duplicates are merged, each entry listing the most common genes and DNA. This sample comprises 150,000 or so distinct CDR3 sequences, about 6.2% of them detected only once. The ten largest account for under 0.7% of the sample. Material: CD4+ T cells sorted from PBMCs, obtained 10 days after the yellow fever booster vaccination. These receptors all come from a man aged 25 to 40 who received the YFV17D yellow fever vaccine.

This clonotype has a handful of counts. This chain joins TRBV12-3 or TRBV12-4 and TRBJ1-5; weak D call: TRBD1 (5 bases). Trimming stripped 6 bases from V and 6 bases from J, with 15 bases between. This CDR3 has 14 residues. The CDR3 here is CASSRGGGSQPQHF. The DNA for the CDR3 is TGTGCCAGCAGCCGGGGGGGTGGGAGTCAGCCCCAGCATTTT.

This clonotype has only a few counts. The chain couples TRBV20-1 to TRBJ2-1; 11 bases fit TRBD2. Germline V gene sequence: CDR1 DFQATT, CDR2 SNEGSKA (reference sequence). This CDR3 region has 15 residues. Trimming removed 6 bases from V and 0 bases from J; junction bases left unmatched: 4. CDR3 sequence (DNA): TGCAGTGCACACACTAGCGGGAGCTCCTACAATGAGCAGTTCTTC. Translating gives CSAHTSGSSYNEQFF.

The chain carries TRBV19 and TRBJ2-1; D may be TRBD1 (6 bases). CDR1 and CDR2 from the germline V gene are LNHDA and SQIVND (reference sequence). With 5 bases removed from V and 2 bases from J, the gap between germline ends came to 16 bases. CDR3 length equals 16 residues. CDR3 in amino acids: CASSARDNRAYNEQFF. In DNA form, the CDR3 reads TGTGCCAGTAGTGCACGGGACAACAGAGCCTACAATGAGCAGTTCTTC.

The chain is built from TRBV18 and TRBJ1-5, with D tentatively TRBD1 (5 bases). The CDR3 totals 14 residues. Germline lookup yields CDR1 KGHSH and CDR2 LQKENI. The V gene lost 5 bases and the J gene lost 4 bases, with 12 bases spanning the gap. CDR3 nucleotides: TGTGCCAGCTCAACATCTTCAGGGAATCAGCCCCAGCATTTT. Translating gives CASSTSSGNQPQHF.

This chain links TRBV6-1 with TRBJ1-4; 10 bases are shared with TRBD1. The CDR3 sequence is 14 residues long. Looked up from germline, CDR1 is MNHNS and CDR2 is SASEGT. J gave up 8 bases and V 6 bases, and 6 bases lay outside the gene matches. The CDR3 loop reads CASSFGQGGEKLFF. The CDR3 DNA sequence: TGTGCCAGCAGCTTCGGACAGGGGGGGGAAAAACTGTTTTTT.

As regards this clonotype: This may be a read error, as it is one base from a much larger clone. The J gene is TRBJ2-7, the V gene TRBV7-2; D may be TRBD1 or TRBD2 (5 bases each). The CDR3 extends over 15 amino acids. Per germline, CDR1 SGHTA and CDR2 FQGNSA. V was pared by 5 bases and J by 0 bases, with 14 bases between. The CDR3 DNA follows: TGTGCCAGCAGCCTCCCAGGGACCACCTCCTACGAGCAGTACTTC. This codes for CASSLPGTTSYEQYF.

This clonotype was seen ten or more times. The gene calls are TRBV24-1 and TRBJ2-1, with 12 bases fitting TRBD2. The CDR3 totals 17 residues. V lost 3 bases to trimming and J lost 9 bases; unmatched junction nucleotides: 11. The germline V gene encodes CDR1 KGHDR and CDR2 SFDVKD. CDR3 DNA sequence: TGTGCCACCAGTGATCGGACGACTAGCGGGAGATCGGGTGAGCAGTTCTTC. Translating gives CATSDRTTSGRSGEQFF.

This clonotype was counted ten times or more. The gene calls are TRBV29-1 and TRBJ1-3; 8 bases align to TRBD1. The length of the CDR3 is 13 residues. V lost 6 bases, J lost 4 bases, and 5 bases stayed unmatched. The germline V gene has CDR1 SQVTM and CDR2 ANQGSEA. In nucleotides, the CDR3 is TGCAGCGTGAGCAGGGGGCTCGGAAACACCATATATTTT. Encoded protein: CSVSRGLGNTIYF.

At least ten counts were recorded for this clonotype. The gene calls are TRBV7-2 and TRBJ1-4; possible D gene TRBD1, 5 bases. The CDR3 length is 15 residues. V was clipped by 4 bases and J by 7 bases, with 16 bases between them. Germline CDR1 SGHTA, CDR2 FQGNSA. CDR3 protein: CASSSLQGYVEKLFF. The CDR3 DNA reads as TGTGCCAGCAGCTCGTTGCAGGGATATGTTGAAAAACTGTTTTTT.

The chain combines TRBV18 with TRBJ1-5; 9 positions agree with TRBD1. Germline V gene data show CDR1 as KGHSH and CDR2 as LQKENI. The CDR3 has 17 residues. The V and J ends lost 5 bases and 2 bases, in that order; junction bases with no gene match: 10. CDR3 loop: CASSVGGQGPRNQPQHF. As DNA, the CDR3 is TGTGCCAGCTCAGTGGGGGGACAGGGTCCCCGCAATCAGCCCCAGCATTTT.

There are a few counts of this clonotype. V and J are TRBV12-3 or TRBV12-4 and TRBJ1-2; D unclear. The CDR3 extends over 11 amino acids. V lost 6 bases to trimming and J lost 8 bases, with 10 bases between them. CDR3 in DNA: TGTGCCAGCAGCCCCGACCTCGGCTACACCTTC. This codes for CASSPDLGYTF.

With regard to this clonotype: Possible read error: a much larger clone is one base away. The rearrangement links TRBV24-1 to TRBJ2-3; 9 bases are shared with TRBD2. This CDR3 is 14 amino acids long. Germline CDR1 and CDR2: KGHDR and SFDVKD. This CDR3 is CATKGGTSTYTQYF. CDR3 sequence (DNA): TGTGCCACCAAGGGCGGGACTAGCACATATACGCAGTATTTT.

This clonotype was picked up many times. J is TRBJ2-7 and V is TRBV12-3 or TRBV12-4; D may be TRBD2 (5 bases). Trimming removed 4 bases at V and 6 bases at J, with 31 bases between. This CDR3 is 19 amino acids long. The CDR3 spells CASSSRVGILKYPRGEQYF. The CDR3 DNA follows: TGTGCCAGCAGTTCCCGTGTGGGGATCCTTAAGTACCCTCGGGGCGAGCAGTACTTC.

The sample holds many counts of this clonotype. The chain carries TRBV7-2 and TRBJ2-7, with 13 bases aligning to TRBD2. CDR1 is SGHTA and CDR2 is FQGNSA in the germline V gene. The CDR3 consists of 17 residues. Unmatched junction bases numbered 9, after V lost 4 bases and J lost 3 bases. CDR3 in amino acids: CASSWSGTSGTGYEQYF. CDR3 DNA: TGTGCCAGCAGCTGGAGCGGGACTAGCGGGACTGGCTACGAGCAGTACTTC.

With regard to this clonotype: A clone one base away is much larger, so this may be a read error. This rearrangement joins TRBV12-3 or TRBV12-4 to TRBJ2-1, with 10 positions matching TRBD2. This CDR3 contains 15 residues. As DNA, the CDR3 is TGTGGCAGCACCCGGGGCCTAGCGGGAGATGGTGAGCAGTTCTTC. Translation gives CGSTRGLAGDGEQFF.

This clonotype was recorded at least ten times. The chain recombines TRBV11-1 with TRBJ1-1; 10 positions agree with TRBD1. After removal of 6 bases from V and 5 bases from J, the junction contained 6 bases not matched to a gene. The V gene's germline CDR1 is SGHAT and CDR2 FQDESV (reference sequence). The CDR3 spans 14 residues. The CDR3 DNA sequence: TGTGCCAGCAGTGACAGGGGGCTACTAACTGAAGCTTTCTTT. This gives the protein CASSDRGLLTEAFF.

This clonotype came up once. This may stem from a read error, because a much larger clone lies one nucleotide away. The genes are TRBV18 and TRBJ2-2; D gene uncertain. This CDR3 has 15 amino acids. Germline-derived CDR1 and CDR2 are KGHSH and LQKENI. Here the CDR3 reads CTSSMWESNTGELFF. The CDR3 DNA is TGTACCAGCTCAATGTGGGAATCGAACACCGGGGAGCTGTTTTTT.

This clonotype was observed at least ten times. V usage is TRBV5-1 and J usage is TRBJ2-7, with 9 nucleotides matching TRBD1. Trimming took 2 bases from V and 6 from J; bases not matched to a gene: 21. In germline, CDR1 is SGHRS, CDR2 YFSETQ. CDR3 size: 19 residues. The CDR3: CASSFPGTGTDLGKREQYF. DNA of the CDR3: TGCGCCAGCAGCTTTCCCGGGACAGGGACGGACCTAGGGAAGCGCGAGCAGTACTTC.

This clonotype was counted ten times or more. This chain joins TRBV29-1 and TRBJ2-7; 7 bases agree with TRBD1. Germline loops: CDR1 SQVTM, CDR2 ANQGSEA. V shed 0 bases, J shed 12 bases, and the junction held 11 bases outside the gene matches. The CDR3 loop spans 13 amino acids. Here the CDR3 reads CSVEEDPQGKPYF. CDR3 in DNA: TGCAGCGTTGAAGAAGACCCACAGGGGAAACCGTACTTC.

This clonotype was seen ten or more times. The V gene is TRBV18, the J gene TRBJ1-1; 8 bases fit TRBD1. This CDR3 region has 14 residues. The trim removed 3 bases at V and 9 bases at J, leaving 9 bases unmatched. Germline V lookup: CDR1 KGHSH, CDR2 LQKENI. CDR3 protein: CASSPEQGVSKAFF. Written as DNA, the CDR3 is TGTGCCAGCTCACCCGAACAGGGGGTATCGAAAGCTTTCTTT.

The CDR3, as DNA: TGCGCCAGCAGCTGGACCGATAGCGGTTACAATGAGCAGTTCTTC. Amino acids: CASSWTDSGYNEQFF. The chain carries TRBV5-1 and TRBJ2-1, with D perhaps TRBD2 (6 bases). Germline V gene sequence: CDR1 SGHRS, CDR2 YFSETQ. The CDR3 extends over 15 amino acids. Trimming took off 3 bases at V and 4 bases at J, with 14 bases between the two ends.

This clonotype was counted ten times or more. The CDR3 nucleotides are TGCAGTGCTCACCGAGCTGGGGGCGCCCCCGGCAATCAGCCCCAGCATTTT. This sequence encodes CSAHRAGGAPGNQPQHF. The J gene is TRBJ1-5, the V gene TRBV20-1; the D gene is possibly TRBD1 (6 bases). Germline V gene sequence: CDR1 DFQATT, CDR2 SNEGSKA (reference sequence). The CDR3 loop spans 17 amino acids. Trimming stripped 5 bases from V and 2 bases from J, with 22 bases between.

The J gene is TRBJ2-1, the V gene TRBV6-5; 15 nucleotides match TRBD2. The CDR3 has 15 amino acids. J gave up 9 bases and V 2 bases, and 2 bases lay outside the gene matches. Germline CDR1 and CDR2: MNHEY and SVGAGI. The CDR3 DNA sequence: TGTGCCAGCAGTTACGGGACTAGCGGGAGGAGTGAGCAGTTCTTC. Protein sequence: CASSYGTSGRSEQFF.

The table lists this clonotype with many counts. The CDR3: CASRPVRGITEAFF. DNA of the CDR3: TGTGCCAGCAGACCGGTCAGGGGCATTACTGAAGCTTTCTTT. The chain uses TRBV2 and TRBJ1-1; perhaps TRBD1 as D (6 bases). The germline CDR1 and CDR2 sequences are SNHLY and FYNNEI. The CDR3 extends over 14 amino acids. V was clipped by 6 bases and J by 5 bases, with 16 bases between them.

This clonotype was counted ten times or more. The CDR3 reads CSARDPRGSTIYEQFF. The CDR3 nucleotides read TGCAGTGCTAGAGACCCCCGCGGGAGTACTATCTATGAGCAGTTCTTC. The rearrangement links TRBV20-1 to TRBJ2-1, with TRBD2 matching over 7 bases. Germline loops: CDR1 DFQATT, CDR2 SNEGSKA (reference sequence). This CDR3 comprises 16 residues. Trimming removed 0 bases from V and 8 bases from J; junction bases left unmatched: 13.

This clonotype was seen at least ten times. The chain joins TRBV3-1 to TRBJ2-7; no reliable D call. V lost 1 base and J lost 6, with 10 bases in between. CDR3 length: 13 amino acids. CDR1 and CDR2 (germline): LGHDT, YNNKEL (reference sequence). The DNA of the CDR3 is TGTGCCAGCAGCCAAGGGGCCTCTTCCGAGCAGTACTTC. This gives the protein CASSQGASSEQYF.

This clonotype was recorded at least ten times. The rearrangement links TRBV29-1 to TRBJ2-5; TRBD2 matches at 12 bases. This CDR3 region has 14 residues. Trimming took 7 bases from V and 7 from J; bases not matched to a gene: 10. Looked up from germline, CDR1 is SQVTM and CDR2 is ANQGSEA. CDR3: CSALTSGSGGTQYF. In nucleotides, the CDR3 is TGCAGCGCACTGACTAGCGGGAGCGGTGGGACCCAGTACTTC.

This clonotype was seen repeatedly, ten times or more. The CDR3 bases are TGCGCCAGCAGCTTGACGGATGGACGGCCCTACGAGCAGTACTTC. Translated: CASSLTDGRPYEQYF. The chain couples TRBV5-1 to TRBJ2-7, with D unresolved. Germline CDR1 is SGHRS and CDR2 is YFSETQ. V was shortened by 1 base and J by 2 bases, with 13 bases between the two germline ends. This CDR3 has 15 amino acids.

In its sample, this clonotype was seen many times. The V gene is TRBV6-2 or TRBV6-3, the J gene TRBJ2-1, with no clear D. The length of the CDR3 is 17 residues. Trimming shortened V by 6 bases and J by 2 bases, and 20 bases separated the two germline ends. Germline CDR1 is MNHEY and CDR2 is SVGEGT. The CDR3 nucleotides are TGTGCCAGCAGCTCCCCAACCCTTGTAATAGCCTACAATGAGCAGTTCTTC. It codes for CASSSPTLVIAYNEQFF.

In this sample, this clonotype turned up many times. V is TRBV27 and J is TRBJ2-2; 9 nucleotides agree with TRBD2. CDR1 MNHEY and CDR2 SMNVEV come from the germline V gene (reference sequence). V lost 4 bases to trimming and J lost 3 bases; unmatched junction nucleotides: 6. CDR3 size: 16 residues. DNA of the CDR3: TGTGCCAGCAGTTCAAGAGCGGGAGGTGACACCGGGGAGCTGTTTTTT. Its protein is CASSSRAGGDTGELFF.

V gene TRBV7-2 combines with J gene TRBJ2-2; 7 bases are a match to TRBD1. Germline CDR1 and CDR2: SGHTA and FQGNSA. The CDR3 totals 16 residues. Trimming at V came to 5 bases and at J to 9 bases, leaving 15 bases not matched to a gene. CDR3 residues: CASSPPGQRFTRELFF. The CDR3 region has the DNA TGTGCCAGCAGCCCGCCGGGACAGCGATTTACCCGGGAGCTGTTTTTT.